The clone carrying this TCR beta chain was counted a few times. This sample is part of a study of molecular identifiers for immune sequencing clone quantification. MiXCR, run by TCRdb on the PCR reads, gives a single entry per CDR3 protein. The sample has about half a million distinct CDR3 sequences, about a fifth seen once; the top ten hold roughly 0.81%. The CDR3 loop spans 15 amino acids. Trimming cost V 1 base and J 1 base, with 11 bases left between them. The chain couples TRBV12-3 or TRBV12-4 to TRBJ2-7; possible D gene TRBD1, 6 bases. This TCR derives from a human donor in good health. Some libraries in this study had Jurkat cell RNA spiked in. The material sequenced was naive CD8+ T cells from blood, with Jurkat cell RNA spiked in. Subset given: FACS-sorted CD8+CD4-CCR7+CD45RA+ naive T cells. CDR3 amino acids: CASSLGDTLSYEQYF. The CDR3, as DNA: TGTGCCAGCAGTTTAGGGGACACTCTATCCTACGAGCAGTACTTC.